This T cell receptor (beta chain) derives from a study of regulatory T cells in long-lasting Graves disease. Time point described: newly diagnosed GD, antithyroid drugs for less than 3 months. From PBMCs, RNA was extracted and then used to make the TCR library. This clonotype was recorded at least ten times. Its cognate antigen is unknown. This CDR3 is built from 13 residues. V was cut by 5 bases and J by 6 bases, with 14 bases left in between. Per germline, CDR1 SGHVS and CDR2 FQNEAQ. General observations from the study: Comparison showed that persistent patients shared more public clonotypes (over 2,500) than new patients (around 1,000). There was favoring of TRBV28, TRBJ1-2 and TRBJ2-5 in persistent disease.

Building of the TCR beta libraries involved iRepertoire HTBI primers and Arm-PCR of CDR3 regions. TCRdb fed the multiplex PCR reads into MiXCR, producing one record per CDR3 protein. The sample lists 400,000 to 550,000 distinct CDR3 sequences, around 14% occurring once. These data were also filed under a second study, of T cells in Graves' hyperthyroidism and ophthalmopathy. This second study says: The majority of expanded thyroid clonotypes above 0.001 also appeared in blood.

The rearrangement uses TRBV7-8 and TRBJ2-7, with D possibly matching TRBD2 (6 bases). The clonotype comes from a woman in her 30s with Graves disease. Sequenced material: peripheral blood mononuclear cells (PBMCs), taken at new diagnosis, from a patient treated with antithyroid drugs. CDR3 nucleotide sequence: TGTGCCAGCAGCGGAAGACTAGTGGGCGAGCAGTACTTC. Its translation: CASSGRLVGEQYF. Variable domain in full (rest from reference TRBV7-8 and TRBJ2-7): GAGVSQSPRYKVAKRGQDVALRCDPISGHVSLFWYQQALGQGPEFLTYFQNEAQLDKSGLPSDRFFAERPEGSVSTLKIQRTQQEDSAVYLCASSGRLVGEQYFGPGTRLTVT.